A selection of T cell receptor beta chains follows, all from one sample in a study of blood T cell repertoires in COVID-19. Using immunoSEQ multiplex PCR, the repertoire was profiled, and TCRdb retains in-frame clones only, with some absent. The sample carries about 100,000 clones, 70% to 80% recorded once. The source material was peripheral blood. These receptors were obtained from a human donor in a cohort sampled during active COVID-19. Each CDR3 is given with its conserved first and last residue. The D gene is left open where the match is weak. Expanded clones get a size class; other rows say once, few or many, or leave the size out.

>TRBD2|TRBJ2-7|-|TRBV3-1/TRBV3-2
CASSQDAGGRPYEQYF
TGTGCCAGCAGCCAAGACGCGGGAGGGCGGCCCTACGAGCAGTACTTC
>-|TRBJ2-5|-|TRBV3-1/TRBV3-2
CASSQDPAVETQYF
TGTGCCAGCAGCCAAGACCCAGCGGTAGAGACCCAGTACTTC
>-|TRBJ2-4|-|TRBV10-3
CAISESGGAAKNIQYF
TGTGCCATCAGTGAGTCGGGGGGGGCCGCCAAAAACATTCAGTACTTC
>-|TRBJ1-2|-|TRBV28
CAASSLVQGGYTF
TGTGCCGCCAGCAGTTTAGTACAGGGAGGCTACACCTTC
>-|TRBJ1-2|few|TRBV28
CASSLLAGYGYTF
TGTGCCAGCAGTCTCCTTGCAGGTTATGGCTACACCTTC
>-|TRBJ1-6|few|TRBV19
CASSFGGENSPLHF
TGTGCCAGTAGCTTCGGAGGGGAAAATTCACCCCTCCACTTT
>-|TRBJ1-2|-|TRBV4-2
CASSQEGPGLGYTF
TGTGCCAGCAGCCAAGAAGGCCCAGGTTTGGGCTACACCTTC
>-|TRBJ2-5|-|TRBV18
CASSPLRAETQYF
TGTGCCAGCTCACCACTCAGGGCAGAGACCCAGTACTTC
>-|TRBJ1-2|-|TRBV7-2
CASSSRGGQSLGGYTF
TGTGCCAGCAGCTCCCGGGGAGGGCAGAGTTTGGGCGGCTACACCTTC
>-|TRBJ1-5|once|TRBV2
CASAGGNQPQHF
TGTGCCAGCGCCGGGGGCAATCAGCCCCAGCATTTT
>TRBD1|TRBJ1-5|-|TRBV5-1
CASSLDGTEISNQPQHF
TGCGCCAGCAGCTTGGACGGGACAGAGATTAGCAATCAGCCCCAGCATTTT
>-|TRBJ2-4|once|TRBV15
CATSRGDSPPLQYF
TGTGCCACCAGCAGAGGAGATAGCCCCCCCCTTCAGTACTTC
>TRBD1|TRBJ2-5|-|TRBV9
CASSRTGDTGTQYF
TGTGCCAGCAGCCGCACAGGGGATACGGGGACCCAGTACTTC
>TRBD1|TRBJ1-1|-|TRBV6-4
CASSETGGYTEAFF
TGTGCCAGCAGTGAAACAGGGGGCTACACTGAAGCTTTCTTT